This T cell receptor beta chain originates from a study of cytomegalovirus exposure and HLA in healthy donors (dated by TCRdb to 2015 to 2018). Turning to the overall study: In an earlier analysis of under 750 of the donors, 276 Gb of sequence data and about 110 million unique TCR beta sequences from 150 million to 200 million T cells were reported. An early release covering roughly 640 HLA-typed donors comprised about 300 gigabases of sequencing data and 85 million or so unique TCR sequences. The genetic ancestry cluster associated with self-reported Caucasian donors included over 80% of the 300 to 450 genotyped donors. The aim of the study was to test whether cataloging public T cell receptors could identify signatures of past pathogen exposure. Using immunosequencing, the study profiled T cell repertoires from approximately 700 subjects and related those repertoires to cytomegalovirus serostatus. In addition to the first cohort of around 670 subjects, a separate validation cohort of approximately 110 different subjects was used. The study combined high-throughput TCR immunosequencing, statistical association of individual TCRs with disease status, and machine learning to predict cytomegalovirus infection status. To study patterns of TCR occurrence, a later analysis re-analyzed previously published TCR beta repertoires from 650 to 750 donors and added high-resolution HLA genotyping. Rather than drawing on any new phenotypic data, the later analysis identified candidate immune exposures from TCR beta sequences and the way those sequences occurred across donors. To decide whether each TCR beta V gene segment behaved as functional or pseudogenic, an earlier analysis of nearly 600 of the donors relied on high-throughput TCR beta sequencing. Donor age, sex, ethnicity and CMV serostatus were compiled together with the repertoire data. A later genetic analysis took genome-wide SNP genotypes for about three fifths of the 666 donors and used that subset as a discovery cohort. All discovery cohort repertoires had been generated using a single sequencing platform. HLA typing covered class I and class II loci at four-digit resolution. The number of donors typed differed by locus, with roughly 629-640 for A, B, C, DRB1 and DQB1, 522 for DQA1, 600 to 610 for DPA1, and some 440 for DPB1. About five DR-DQ haplotypes were treated as single units for association and clustering because of strong linkage in the cohort. On average, 235,054 unique TCR beta nucleotide sequences were sequenced per donor among some 420 genotyped donors of the cohort, with around 19% of those sequences being non-productive.

Only one count was recorded for this clone. What antigen it recognizes has not been identified. No quality values exist for individual bases; no much larger clone is one base distant. Overall results and qualifications from the work: The sequencing pipeline was judged likely to have produced a cluster of highly shared sequence variants as a technical artifact. In an earlier analysis of some 540 of the donors, most TCR beta V segments appeared in productive rearrangements about 87% or about 30% of the time, broadly matching IMGT annotations. In a later analysis, the rate of TCR association differed among HLA loci, with DRB1 alleles having the most associated TCRs and HLA-C alleles having the fewest. Because HLA typing was missing for some donors at each locus, association tests included only the typed subset. A later genetic analysis associated a missense DCLRE1C variant with V-gene and J-gene trimming of TCR beta chains, and an independent cohort replicated the association. The authors suggested that the approach could potentially be extended to other disease states and immunological phenotypes. Because counts were too low, roughly 18 rarely observed V segments, including chromosome 9 orphons, were left out of the earlier analysis of several hundred of the donors. According to a later analysis, most CMV-associated TCR beta chains appeared to be HLA-restricted, and the HLA associations seemed to be driven largely by CMV exposure. Assigning TCR associations to individual alleles was difficult when HLA alleles, especially DR and DQ, strongly co-occurred. The study listed 164 TCR beta chains as associated with cytomegalovirus. Across donors, most TCR sequences were observed very rarely, whereas some public TCRs were present in many individuals. The classifier was reported to diagnose cytomegalovirus status with high specificity and sensitivity in both the original and validation cohorts. According to a later analysis, parvovirus B19, influenza, CMV and Epstein-Barr virus appeared linked to several top co-occurrence clusters. Only TCR beta chains were sequenced in this cohort, and the absence of alpha or paired-chain data limited detectable features. In a later analysis, about 16,000 TCR beta sequences were associated with specific HLA alleles at a false discovery rate of 0.05. Correlated functional status among segregating V segments might reflect linkage disequilibrium, but an unknown experimental factor could not be ruled out. In a later analysis, HLA-associated TCR beta chains showed more clonal expansion and lower generation probabilities than non-associated chains that were equally common. Sequencing depth was assumed to be roughly uniform across donors in the presence/absence analyses, though that assumption may not hold. The only immune exposure information available for the cohort was CMV serostatus. Three of the identified cytomegalovirus-associated TCR beta chains were confirmed in vitro to be specific for cytomegalovirus antigens. Compared with the approximately 670-donor mean, donors in an Asian-associated ancestry cluster had fewer N-insertions in productive TCRs, according to a later genetic analysis. A further reported finding was that TCR beta sequences accurately predicted the HLA-A and HLA-B alleles for most subjects in the first cohort.

Library preparation was by the immunoSEQ multiplex PCR assay. For the multiplex PCR, a mixture combining 60 forward primers for TCR Vbeta segments and 13 reverse primers for TCR Jbeta segments was used. Amplification of the CDR3 region of rearranged TCR beta genes was performed with a multiplex PCR assay on genomic DNA. On the Illumina HiSeq System, the amplified TCR beta libraries were sequenced as 87-base-pair reads. The study's own analysis went as follows. Across the 700 or so repertoires, a later analysis counted 80 million or so unique TCR beta chains, some 11 million of which were shared by at least two donors. Raw reads were error-corrected and collapsed into unique sequences with a nearest-neighbor algorithm that merged closely related sequences to remove PCR and sequencing errors. V, D and J gene segments were assigned by aligning CDR3 sequences to IMGT reference sequences. For a sequence to be retained, at least a six-nucleotide match to both a V gene segment and a J gene segment was required. A rearrangement counted as productive if the CDR3 had no stop codons and remained in frame with V and J, and every other rearrangement counted as non-productive. CDR3 was defined by IMGT convention, running from the second conserved V-encoded cysteine to the conserved J-encoded phenylalanine. The earlier analysis of more than 450 of the donors excluded sequences that lacked an unambiguous match to a single V gene segment. In an earlier analysis of 587 of the donors, V segments were called functional above 56.7% productive rearrangements and were called segregating when the between-donor standard deviation exceeded 5%. To diagnose cytomegalovirus status from the catalog of TCR beta chain sequences, a statistical classification framework was built. In a later analysis, TCR nucleotide sequences were compared against IMGT/GENE-DB human TR gene sequences so that V and J genes could be assigned. A later analysis assigned CDR3 sequences and most-parsimonious VDJ recombination scenarios with the TCRdist pipeline. In a later analysis, every TCR beta chain was defined by the combination of its CDR3 amino acid sequence and its V-gene family, and reads without a unique V-gene family were dropped. As a way to deal with suspected cross-contamination and a sequencing artifact, a later analysis dropped nearly 600 nucleotide sequences that were highly shared and had low generation probability. In a later analysis, a clonal expansion index was calculated for each public chain from normalized within-repertoire ranks of inferred template counts. Generation probabilities in a later analysis came from a VDJ recombination model fitted to out-of-frame rearrangements, and those results were checked against IGoR. In a later analysis, hypergeometric tests were used to score TCR-TCR, TCR-HLA and TCR-CMV co-occurrence, with a repertoire-size bias correction applied to TCR pairs. To estimate false discovery rates, a later analysis permuted the HLA or CMV assignments 20 times. In a later analysis, co-occurring TCRs were grouped with DBSCAN, and TCRdist sequence similarity was added when clustering was performed within HLA-allele-positive subsets. Repertoires with fewer than 30,000 or more than 120,000 public chains were left out of co-occurrence clustering, as were about five repertoires with anomalous nucleotide sharing. TCRdb retrieved this table from immuneACCESS and kept in-frame rearrangements only. Not all clones are present; in checked studies, unresolved V genes account for under half, and no reason is known for the remainder. V and J calls and clone size come straight from that table; D and trimming were deduced from the DNA. Across this sample there are 150,000 to 200,000 clones, with 79% seen only once. The ten largest clones take up approximately 0.7% of the sample.

The cohort comprised approximately 700 healthy bone marrow donors. Cohort members were all nominally healthy when sampled, although unrecorded immune exposures were likely present. The donor tested CMV seronegative, placing the donor among the 300 to 400 seronegative members of the cohort. A peripheral blood sample was collected from each donor, and TCR beta sequencing was performed on peripheral blood mononuclear cells. The Qiagen DNeasy Blood Extraction Kit was used to extract genomic DNA from the blood cell samples. The sequence was obtained from a woman between 35 and 50 years old in good health and CMV-seronegative. Sequenced sample: PBMCs.

The DNA sequence is as follows: TGTGCCAGCAGCGTAGGTCAGGCCCAGGGGGAAAAACTGTTTTTT. It specifies CASSVGQAQGEKLFF. This receptor chain uses TRBV9 and TRBJ1-4; TRBD1 could be the D gene, as 6 bases match. The V and J ends are trimmed by 0 bases and 8 bases, leaving 14 bases between them. CDR1 and CDR2, looked up from the germline V gene, are SGDLS and YYNGEE. The CDR3 goes from the cysteine to the phenylalanine over 15 residues. The DNA shown is the 45-base CDR3, in frame from base 1.